The 10 T cell receptor beta chains below all came from one sample that was sequenced in a study of blood T cell repertoires in COVID-19 (dated by TCRdb to the early 2020s). The receptor library was made with the immunoSEQ multiplex PCR assay. Sourced from immuneACCESS, this table was stored by TCRdb with only in-frame sequences that have V and J called. A share of the clones is absent; for the studies checked, an unresolved V gene accounts for under half, and the remainder has no known explanation. Present in this sample are fewer than 600,000 clones, nearly 90% of which were seen just once. The ten largest clones add up to 0.7% to 1% of the sample. The specimen sequenced was peripheral blood. These receptors were collected from a man younger than 35 with COVID-19, enrolled during active disease.

In its sample, this clone was seen once. The chain couples TRBV5-4 to TRBJ2-2; D possibly corresponds to TRBD1 (6 bases). V lost 3 bases, J lost 2 bases, and 17 bases lay in between. Per germline, CDR1 SGHNT and CDR2 YYREEE (reference sequence). This CDR3 is built from 17 residues. CDR3 region: CASSSRPGTRNTGELFF. In nucleotides, the CDR3 is TGTGCCAGCAGCTCACGTCCCGGGACACGAAACACCGGGGAGCTGTTTTTT. Based on the CDR3 plus reference TRBV5-4 and TRBJ2-2, the full variable domain is ETGVTQSPTHLIKTRGQQVTLRCSSQSGHNTVSWYQQALGQGPQFIFQYYREEENGRGNFPPRFSGLQFPNYSSELNVNALELDDSALYLCASSSRPGTRNTGELFFGEGSRLTVL.

The chain employs TRBV5-5 and TRBJ2-7; 10 nucleotides agree with TRBD1. This CDR3 is built from 15 residues. V dropped 3 bases and J dropped 0; count of bases not matched to a gene: 3. Looked up from germline, CDR1 is SGHKS and CDR2 is YYEKEE (reference sequence). CDR3 DNA: TGTGCCAGCAGCTCGGGACAGGGGAACTCCTACGAGCAGTACTTC. This encodes CASSSGQGNSYEQYF.

The CDR3 DNA is TGTGCCAGCAGTCTACTAGCGGGAGTTGAGCAGTTCTTC. This sequence encodes CASSLLAGVEQFF. This rearrangement joins TRBV12-3 or TRBV12-4 to TRBJ2-1, with TRBD2 matching 11 bases. Unmatched junction bases numbered 3, after V lost 5 bases and J lost 9 bases. The CDR3 is 13 amino acids.

This clone was counted a single time. V and J are TRBV12-3 or TRBV12-4 and TRBJ1-4, with D hard to call. The length of the CDR3 is 11 residues. With 6 bases removed from V and 7 bases from J, the gap between germline ends came to 6 bases. The CDR3 region is CASSNSEKLFF. Written as DNA, the CDR3 is TGTGCCAGCAGCAACAGTGAAAAACTGTTTTTT.

The chain joins TRBV13 to TRBJ2-2; 13 positions match TRBD2. Unmatched junction bases numbered 9, after V lost 5 bases and J lost 6 bases. Germline CDR1 PRHDT, CDR2 FYEKMQ (reference sequence). The CDR3 has 17 amino acids. The CDR3 sequence: CASSHGLAGVVSGELFF. For the CDR3, the DNA is TGTGCCAGCAGCCACGGACTAGCGGGAGTGGTATCCGGGGAGCTGTTTTTT.

This sequence joins TRBV3-1 (or the pseudogene TRBV3-2) and TRBJ2-7; 7 nucleotides align to TRBD2. The germline V gene has CDR1 LGHDT and CDR2 YNNKEL (reference sequence). The CDR3 length is 13 residues. Germline trimming cut 4 bases from V and 6 bases from J; bases unmatched to any gene: 6. The DNA for the CDR3 is TGTGCCAGCAGCCCGGGGACTAACTCCGAGCAGTACTTC. It translates to CASSPGTNSEQYF.

The chain combines TRBV27 with TRBJ2-5; 8 bases agree with TRBD1. J was trimmed by 4 bases and V by 2 bases; bases with no gene match: 9. CDR3 length equals 16 residues. Germline V gene lookup returns CDR1 MNHEY and CDR2 SMNVEV (reference sequence). The CDR3 here is CASSLSSPGGSETQYF. The CDR3 DNA follows: TGTGCCAGCAGTTTAAGTTCCCCAGGGGGCTCAGAGACCCAGTACTTC.

With respect to this clone: The same CDR3 can be traced to other DNA sequences in this sample. The chain joins TRBV6-5 to TRBJ2-7; 8 bases align to TRBD1. Trimming cost V 4 bases and J 4 bases; bases outside gene matches: 6. The length of the CDR3 is 14 residues. Germline loops: CDR1 MNHEY, CDR2 SVGAGI. CDR3: CASSLGQGAYEQYF. In DNA form, the CDR3 reads TGTGCCAGCAGTTTAGGACAGGGTGCTTACGAGCAGTACTTC.

There are a few counts of this clone. The chain has TRBV9 and TRBJ2-5, with TRBD2 matching 7 bases. Per germline, CDR1 SGDLS and CDR2 YYNGEE. This CDR3 spans 14 amino acids. Trimming at V came to 4 bases and at J to 2 bases, leaving 5 bases not matched to a gene. The DNA for the CDR3 is TGTGCCAGCAGCCCGCAAGCGGGACAAGAGACCCAGTACTTC. Protein sequence: CASSPQAGQETQYF.

The V call is TRBV3-1 (or the pseudogene TRBV3-2), the J call TRBJ2-3; 9 nucleotides line up with TRBD2. Germline V gives CDR1 LGHDT, CDR2 YNNKEL (reference sequence). The CDR3 totals 15 residues. V lost 4 bases to trimming and J lost 8 bases; unmatched junction nucleotides: 10. The CDR3 region is CASSPARLAGSTQYF. The CDR3, as DNA: TGTGCCAGCAGCCCGGCCCGGCTAGCGGGGAGTACGCAGTATTTT.